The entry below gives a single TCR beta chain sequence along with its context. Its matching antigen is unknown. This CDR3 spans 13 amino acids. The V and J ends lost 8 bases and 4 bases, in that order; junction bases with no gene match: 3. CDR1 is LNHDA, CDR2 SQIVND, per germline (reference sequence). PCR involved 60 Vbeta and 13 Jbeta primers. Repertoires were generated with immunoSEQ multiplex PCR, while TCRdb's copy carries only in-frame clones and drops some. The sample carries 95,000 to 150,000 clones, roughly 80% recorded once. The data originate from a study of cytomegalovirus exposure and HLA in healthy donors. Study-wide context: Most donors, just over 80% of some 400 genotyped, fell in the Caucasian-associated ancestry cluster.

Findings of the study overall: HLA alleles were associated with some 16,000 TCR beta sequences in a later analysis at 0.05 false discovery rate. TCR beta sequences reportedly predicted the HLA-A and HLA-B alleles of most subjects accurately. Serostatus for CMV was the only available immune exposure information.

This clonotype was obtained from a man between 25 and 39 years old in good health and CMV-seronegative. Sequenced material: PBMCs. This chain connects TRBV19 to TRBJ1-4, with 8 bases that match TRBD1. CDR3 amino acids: CASSTGVNEKLFF. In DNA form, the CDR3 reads TGTGCCAGTTCGACAGGGGTTAATGAAAAACTGTTTTTT. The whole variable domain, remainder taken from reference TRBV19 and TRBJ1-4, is DGGITQSPKYLFRKEGQNVTLSCEQNLNHDAMYWYRQDPGQGLRLIYYSQIVNDFQKGDIAEGYSVSREKKESFPLTVTSAQKNPTAFYLCASSTGVNEKLFFGSGTQLSVL.